A selection of T cell receptor beta chains follows, all from one sample in a study of STAT5B mutations in CD4+ large granular lymphocyte leukemia. Repertoires were generated with immunoSEQ multiplex PCR, while TCRdb's copy carries only in-frame clones and drops some. The table lists roughly 25,000 clones, around two thirds of them singletons. Sequenced sample: CD4+ T cells from blood buffy coats. These receptor sequences come from a human donor in good health. Both conserved end residues are part of each CDR3. The D gene is left open where the match is weak. The listing skips clone size in some rows; elsewhere it reads once, few, many or a size class.

cdr3_length	j_call	d_call	clone_size	v_call	cdr3_nt	cdr3_aa
18	TRBJ1-1	-	-	TRBV7-2	TGTGCCAGCAGCTTAGTTGCGGCAGGGAGTAGAGGCGGCACTGAAGCTTTCTTT	CASSLVAAGSRGGTEAFF
15	TRBJ2-1	-	-	TRBV18	TGTGCCAGCTCAGTAGAACGTGCATCGGGCAATGAGCAGTTCTTC	CASSVERASGNEQFF
15	TRBJ1-4	-	-	TRBV6-5	TGTGCCAGCAGGAAAGGTTGGGCAACTAATGAAAAACTGTTTTTT	CASRKGWATNEKLFF
14	TRBJ2-3	TRBD1	few	TRBV19	TGTGCCAGTAGACCCGGGACAGGGGGACATACGCAGTATTTT	CASRPGTGGHTQYF
16	TRBJ2-1	-	-	TRBV9	TGTGCCAGCAGCGTAGCACCGCAACGCGCCTACAATGAGCAGTTCTTC	CASSVAPQRAYNEQFF
15	TRBJ2-5	TRBD2	-	TRBV28	TGTGCCAGCAGTTTAAGTAGCGGGAGTTCCGAGACCCAGTACTTC	CASSLSSGSSETQYF
15	TRBJ1-1	-	-	TRBV4-1	TGCGCCAGCAGCCAAATTATAAACAGGTACACTGAAGCTTTCTTT	CASSQIINRYTEAFF
15	TRBJ1-4	-	-	TRBV4-1	TGCGCCAGCAGCAAAGGGCCGGACTCTAATGAAAAACTGTTTTTT	CASSKGPDSNEKLFF
15	TRBJ2-1	-	-	TRBV7-3	TGTGCCAGCAGCTTACAAGGTAGCATGGGCAATGAGCAGTTCTTC	CASSLQGSMGNEQFF
13	TRBJ1-2	-	-	TRBV6-1	TGTGCCAGCAGTGAAGTCAGGGACTATGGCTACACCTTC	CASSEVRDYGYTF
14	TRBJ1-1	-	-	TRBV11-2	TGTGCCAGCAGCTTACCCCTACGGAACACTGAAGCTTTCTTT	CASSLPLRNTEAFF
14	TRBJ1-2	TRBD1	once	TRBV27	TGTGCCAACAAAAGACAGGGTCTCGGCGATGGCTACACCTTC	CANKRQGLGDGYTF
15	TRBJ1-1	-	-	TRBV5-1	TGCGCCAGCAGCTTGGTGGCAGGCGGGAACACTGAAGCTTTCTTT	CASSLVAGGNTEAFF
14	TRBJ2-3	TRBD2	-	TRBV29-1	TGCAGCGTTGCTCTAGCGGAGAGCACAGATACGCAGTATTTT	CSVALAESTDTQYF
16	TRBJ2-6	TRBD1	medium-sized	TRBV5-4	TGTGCCAGCAGTCCGGGACAGATCTCTGGGGCCAACGTCCTGACTTTC	CASSPGQISGANVLTF
14	TRBJ2-2	TRBD1	-	TRBV11-3	TGTGCCAGCAGCAGACAGGGGAACACCGGGGAGCTGTTTTTT	CASSRQGNTGELFF
15	TRBJ1-2	-	-	TRBV4-1	TGCGCCAGCAGCCAAGGGCCAGGGACTGGCTATGGCTACACCTTC	CASSQGPGTGYGYTF
16	TRBJ2-3	-	-	TRBV11-3	TGTGCCAGCAGCCCAGGAGGGGCAGGGCACACAGATACGCAGTATTTT	CASSPGGAGHTDTQYF
17	TRBJ2-1	-	-	TRBV28	TGTGCCAGCAGTTCTGTACGGGGTCGGGGGCCATACAATGAGCAGTTCTTC	CASSSVRGRGPYNEQFF
14	TRBJ2-3	-	-	TRBV7-9	TGTGCCAGCAGCCCCGGGACGGTCACAGATACGCAGTATTTT	CASSPGTVTDTQYF
13	TRBJ2-2	TRBD1	-	TRBV4-1	TGCGCCAGCAGCCAGGACCGGACAGGGGAGGTGTTTTTT	CASSQDRTGEVFF
13	TRBJ1-3	-	-	TRBV6-5	TGTGCCAGCAGTTACGGGACAGGAAACACCATATATTTT	CASSYGTGNTIYF
16	TRBJ1-1	TRBD1	-	TRBV7-9	TGTGCCAGCAGCTCCCCTGGACAGGGGGCTTACACTGAAGCTTTCTTT	CASSSPGQGAYTEAFF
20	TRBJ2-3	TRBD2	-	TRBV12-5	TGTGCTAGCTTGGTTAGATTAACTAGCGGGAGTCGAACTAGCACAGATACGCAGTATTTT	CASLVRLTSGSRTSTDTQYF
16	TRBJ1-1	-	-	TRBV28	TGTGCCAGCAGTCGAGATGGGGGAGGGCTTTACACTGAAGCTTTCTTT	CASSRDGGGLYTEAFF
16	TRBJ2-6	-	-	TRBV5-1	TGCGCCAGCAGCTTGGGGCAGGAGGCAGGGGCCAACGTCCTGACTTTC	CASSLGQEAGANVLTF
15	TRBJ1-2	-	-	TRBV28	TGTGCCAGCAGTTTAGAGGCCAGGACTCTCTATGGCTACACCTTC	CASSLEARTLYGYTF
16	TRBJ2-1	TRBD2	-	TRBV27	TGTGCCAGCAGTTCCGTGGCTAGCGGGAGGGGTAATGAGCAGTTCTTC	CASSSVASGRGNEQFF
15	TRBJ2-7	-	-	TRBV30	TGTGCCTGGAGTGGCGGACAACCAGGAGTGAAAGAGCAGTACTTC	CAWSGGQPGVKEQYF
16	TRBJ2-1	-	-	TRBV27	TGTGCCAGCAGGGGGTTTGGTGGAACCTACTACAATGAGCAGTTCTTC	CASRGFGGTYYNEQFF
19	TRBJ2-6	-	-	TRBV11-2	TGTGCCAGCAGCCCCACCCCGACCCCTTTCAGGTCTGGGGCCAACGTCCTGACTTTC	CASSPTPTPFRSGANVLTF
15	TRBJ2-5	TRBD2	-	TRBV27	TGTGCCAGCAAAACCCGGCGGGAGGGCAGGGAGACCCAGTACTTC	CASKTRREGRETQYF
12	TRBJ1-2	-	-	TRBV30	TGTGCTCATCAATACAGCAACTATGGCTACACCTTC	CAHQYSNYGYTF
13	TRBJ1-5	-	-	TRBV7-2	TGTGCCAGCAGCTTAGAGGGGAGACAGCCCCAGCATTTT	CASSLEGRQPQHF
15	TRBJ2-3	TRBD1	-	TRBV5-1	TGCGCCAGCATGGGACAGACTCCTAGCACAGATACGCAGTATTTT	CASMGQTPSTDTQYF
15	TRBJ2-5	-	few	TRBV28	TGTGCCAGCAGTTTATTGACACGGCGTCAAGAGACCCAGTACTTC	CASSLLTRRQETQYF
12	TRBJ2-5	-	few	TRBV6-5	TGTGCCAGCAGTTACCGAGAAGGGACCCAGTACTTC	CASSYREGTQYF
13	TRBJ2-7	-	-	TRBV10-3	TGTGCCATCAGTGTGGGCAGGGACTACGAGCAGTACTTC	CAISVGRDYEQYF
13	TRBJ2-1	TRBD2	-	TRBV4-3	TGCGCCAGCTATGGGGGGGGACACAATGAGCAGTTCTTC	CASYGGGHNEQFF
14	TRBJ1-1	TRBD1	-	TRBV10-3	TGTGCCATCAGGGGGGGACAGGGATACACTGAAGCTTTCTTT	CAIRGGQGYTEAFF
16	TRBJ2-2	TRBD1	-	TRBV7-9	TGTGCCAGCAGCTCCAACAGGGGGCTGAGGACCGGGGAGCTGTTTTTT	CASSSNRGLRTGELFF
14	TRBJ1-1	-	-	TRBV5-5	TGTGCCAGCAGCTTCCAAGCGGTGAACACTGAAGCTTTCTTT	CASSFQAVNTEAFF
11	TRBJ1-2	-	few	TRBV2	TGTGCCAGCGGGGTGCTCCGTGGCTACACCTTC	CASGVLRGYTF
12	TRBJ2-1	-	-	TRBV30	TGTGCCTGTTTACCCGGGTCCCATGAGCAGTTCTTC	CACLPGSHEQFF
17	TRBJ1-6	-	-	TRBV27	TGTGCCAGCAGTTTACTGGGGGGCAATAGAATTAATTCACCCCTCCACTTT	CASSLLGGNRINSPLHF
16	TRBJ2-1	TRBD2	few	TRBV19	TGTGCCAGTAGTACGGGGGGGACCAGAGTATACAATGAGCAGTTCTTC	CASSTGGTRVYNEQFF
13	TRBJ2-1	-	-	TRBV5-1	TGCGCCAGCAGCTCCCTTCAGGCAATGGAGCAGTTCTTC	CASSSLQAMEQFF
17	TRBJ2-3	-	-	TRBV6-1	TGTGCCAGCAGTCAAGGCGCGACGGGGGTGTCTACAGATACGCAGTATTTT	CASSQGATGVSTDTQYF
14	TRBJ1-6	-	-	TRBV13	TGTGCCAGCAGCTTCGGGGTCGATGGTTCACCCCTCCACTTT	CASSFGVDGSPLHF
15	TRBJ2-1	TRBD2	-	TRBV6-4	TGTGCCAGCAGTGATCAGGGACTAGCTCTCAATGAGCAGTTCTTC	CASSDQGLALNEQFF